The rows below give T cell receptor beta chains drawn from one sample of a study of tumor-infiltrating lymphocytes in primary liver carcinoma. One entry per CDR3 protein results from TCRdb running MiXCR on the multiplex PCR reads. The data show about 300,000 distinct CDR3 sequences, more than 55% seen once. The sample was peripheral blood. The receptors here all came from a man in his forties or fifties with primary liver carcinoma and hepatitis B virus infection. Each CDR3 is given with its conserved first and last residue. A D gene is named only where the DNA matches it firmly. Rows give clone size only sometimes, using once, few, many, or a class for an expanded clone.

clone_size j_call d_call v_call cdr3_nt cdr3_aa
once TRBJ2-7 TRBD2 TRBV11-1 TGTGCCAGCAAAACAAACCTAGCGGGGTTAGAGCAGTACTTC CASKTNLAGLEQYF
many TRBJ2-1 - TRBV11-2 TGTGCCAGCAGCTTCGGTCTCCAGCGCAATGAGCAGTTCTTC CASSFGLQRNEQFF
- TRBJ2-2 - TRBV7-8 TGTGCCAGCAGCTTTGTGCGGGGGAACACCGGGGAGCTGTTTTTT CASSFVRGNTGELFF
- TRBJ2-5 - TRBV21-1 TGTGCCAGGAGCAGCGGACAGGAAGTAGGAGAGACCCAGTACTTC CARSSGQEVGETQYF
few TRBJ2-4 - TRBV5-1 TGCGCCAGCAGCTTAGGCCAGAGGGACATTCAGTACTTC CASSLGQRDIQYF
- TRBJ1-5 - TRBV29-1 TGCGGCGTAAGTGTAGGGGCCCTGGATCAGCCCCAACATTTT CGVSVGALDQPQHF
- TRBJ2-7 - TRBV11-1 TGTGTCAGCAGCTTACACAGGAACTCCTACGAACAGTACTTC CVSSLHRNSYEQYF
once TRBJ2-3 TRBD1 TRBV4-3 TGCACCAGCAGCCAGGAAAGGACAGGATACACAGATACGCAGTATTTT CTSSQERTGYTDTQYF
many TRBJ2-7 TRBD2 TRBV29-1 TGCAGCGTTTCGCCCGGGGGGGAACACGAGCAGTACTTC CSVSPGGEHEQYF
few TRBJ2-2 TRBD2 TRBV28 TGTGCCAGCAGTTTACTTCGGGGCGGGGGGAACACCGGGGAGCTGTTTTTT CASSLLRGGGNTGELFF
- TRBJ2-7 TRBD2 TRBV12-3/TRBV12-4 TGTGCCAGCGGTCGGACTAGCGGGAGGTACGAGCAGTACTTC CASGRTSGRYEQYF
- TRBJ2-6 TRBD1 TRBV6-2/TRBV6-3 TGTGCCAGCAGTTACTACAGGGGTAGATCTGAGGCCAACGTCCTGACTTTC CASSYYRGRSEANVLTF
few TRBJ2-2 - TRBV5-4 TGTGCCAGCAGCCCGGGACAGAACACCGGGGAGCTGTTTTTT CASSPGQNTGELFF
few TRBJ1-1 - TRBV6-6 TGTGCCAGCAGTTACCCTGGTGAGGGTAGGGTAGCTTTCTTT CASSYPGEGRVAFF
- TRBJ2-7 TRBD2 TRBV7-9 TGTGCCAGCAGCCCGACTAGCGGCTCCTACGAGCAGTACTTC CASSPTSGSYEQYF
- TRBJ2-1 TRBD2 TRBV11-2 TGTGCCAGCAGCTTGTATCCGACCGGCCTAGCGGGAGTAAACAATGAGCAGTCCTTC CASSLYPTGLAGVNNEQSF
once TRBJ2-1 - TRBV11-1 TGTGCCAGCACCTCATCCCGAGACAGTGGCTTAAATGAGCAGCTCTTC CASTSSRDSGLNEQLF
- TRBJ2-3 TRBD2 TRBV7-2 TGTGCCAGCAGCTTAGTTAGGTGGGCGCTAGCGGGAGGAGATACGCAGTATTTT CASSLVRWALAGGDTQYF
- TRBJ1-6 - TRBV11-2 TGTCCCGGCAGCTTAGGCGGGATGAGCTCCTATAATTCACCCCTCCACTTT CPGSLGGMSSYNSPLHF
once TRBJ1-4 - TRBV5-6 TGTGCCAGCAGCTCAGTCTGGGAAAGACTGTTTTTT CASSSVWERLFF
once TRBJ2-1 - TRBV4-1 TGCGTCAGCAGCACCCTCAATGGGCAGTTCTTC CVSSTLNGQFF
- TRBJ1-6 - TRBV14 TGTACCAGCAGCCAAATAGGGAAGAATTCACCCCTCCACTTT CTSSQIGKNSPLHF
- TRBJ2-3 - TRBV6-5 TGTGCCAGCACGCCAGCGGGGAGGACAGATACGCTGTATTTT CASTPAGRTDTLYF
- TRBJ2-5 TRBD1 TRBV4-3 TGCGCCAGCAGCCGAGCAGGGACAGGGGGACCGGAGACCCAGTACTTC CASSRAGTGGPETQYF
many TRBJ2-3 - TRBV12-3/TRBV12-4 TGTGCCAGCAGCTTGAGAGGGGCAGATACGCAGTATTTT CASSLRGADTQYF
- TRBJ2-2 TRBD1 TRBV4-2 TGTGCCAGCAGCCATTCCAAGGGGACAGGGGGCGTCTACACCGGGGAGCTGTTTTTT CASSHSKGTGGVYTGELFF
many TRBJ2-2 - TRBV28 TGTGCCAGCAGTTTTCATAACACCGGGGAGCTGTTTTTT CASSFHNTGELFF
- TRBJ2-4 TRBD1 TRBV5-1 TGCGCCAGCAGATCCGGGGACAGTGCGGACATTCAGTACTTC CASRSGDSADIQYF
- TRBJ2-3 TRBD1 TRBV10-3 TGTGCCATCAGTGAGTCAGGGGGCACGGATACGCAGTATTTT CAISESGGTDTQYF
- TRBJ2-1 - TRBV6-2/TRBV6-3 TGTGCCAGCAGTTACTTAGGACTCCCCCGGGGTAAGCAGTTCTTC CASSYLGLPRGKQFF
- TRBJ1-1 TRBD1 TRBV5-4 TGTGCCAGCAGCTGGGAGGGACAGGGGCCTGTGAATACTTTCTTT CASSWEGQGPVNTFF
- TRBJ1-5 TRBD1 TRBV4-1 TGCGCCAGCAGGAGACAGGGGACCAGTCAGCCCCAGCATTTT CASRRQGTSQPQHF
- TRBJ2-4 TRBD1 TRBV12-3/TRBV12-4 TGTGCCAGCAGTCTGGACAGGGGGGTGTCCCAGTACTTC CASSLDRGVSQYF
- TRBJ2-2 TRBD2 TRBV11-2 TGTGCCAGCAGCTCCGGCGCTAGCGGGAGATACACCGGGGAGCCGTCTTTT CASSSGASGRYTGEPSF
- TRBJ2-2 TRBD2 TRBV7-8 TGTGCCAGCAGCACGGGACTACCCACCGAGGAGCTGTTTTTT CASSTGLPTEELFF
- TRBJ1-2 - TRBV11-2 TGTGCCAGCAGCGCATACATGTTTAATGGCTACACCTTC CASSAYMFNGYTF
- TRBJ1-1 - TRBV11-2 TGTGTTAGCAGCCGGGACGGGGCTAAGGGCACTGAAGCTTTCTTT CVSSRDGAKGTEAFF
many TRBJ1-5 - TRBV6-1 TGTGCCAGCAGTGCGGGGGGGAATCAGCCCCAGCATTTT CASSAGGNQPQHF
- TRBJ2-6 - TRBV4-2 TGTGCCAGCAGCCAAGATGGCGGGGCGAAGGGGGCCAACGTCCTGGCTTTC CASSQDGGAKGANVLAF
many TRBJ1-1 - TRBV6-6 TGTGCCAGCAGTTACCGACTGAACACTGAAGCTTTCTTT CASSYRLNTEAFF
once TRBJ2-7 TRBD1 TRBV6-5 TGTGCCAGCAGTTACCTGGGGACAGGGTCCTACGAGCAGTACTTC CASSYLGTGSYEQYF
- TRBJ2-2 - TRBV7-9 TGTGCCAGCAGCTTCGCCGCCTACACCGGGGAGCTGTTTTTT CASSFAAYTGELFF
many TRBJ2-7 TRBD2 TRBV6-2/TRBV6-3 TGTGCCAGCAGTTACTCGAGCGGGACGGACGTCAACTTC CASSYSSGTDVNF
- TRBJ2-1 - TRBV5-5 TGTGTCAGCAACCGAAGCGGTCCTTCCTACAATGAGCAGTTCTTC CVSNRSGPSYNEQFF
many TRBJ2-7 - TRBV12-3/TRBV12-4 TGTGCCGTGGGGGGCAGGGCCCCCTACGAGCAGTACTTC CAVGGRAPYEQYF
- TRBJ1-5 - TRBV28 TGTGCCAGCAGTTTGCCCGAGGCCCCTAATCAGCCCCAGCATTTT CASSLPEAPNQPQHF
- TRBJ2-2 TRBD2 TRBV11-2 TGTGCCAGCAGCCTAAACTTAGCGGGAGGTAGCACCGGGGAGCTGTTTTTT CASSLNLAGGSTGELFF
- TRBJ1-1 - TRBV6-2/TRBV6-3 TGTGCCAGCGATGACGGACAGCACACTGAAGCTTTCTTT CASDDGQHTEAFF
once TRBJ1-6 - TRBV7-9 TGTGCCAGCAGCTTAGGACGAGATTCACCCCTCCACTTT CASSLGRDSPLHF
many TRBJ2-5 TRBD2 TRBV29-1 TGCAGCTTCGGCGGGGGACTAGCGACACAAGAGACCCAGTACTTC CSFGGGLATQETQYF
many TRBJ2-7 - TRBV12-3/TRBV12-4 TGTGCCAGCAGTTTAGCGCCGACAGACTACGAGCAGTACTTC CASSLAPTDYEQYF
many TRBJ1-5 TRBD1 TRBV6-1 TGTGCCAGCAGTCAGACAGGGGCGGATCAGCCCCAGCATTTT CASSQTGADQPQHF
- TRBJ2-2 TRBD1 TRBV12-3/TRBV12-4 TGTGCCAGCAGTCGACAGGGGAACACCGGGGGGCTGTTTTTT CASSRQGNTGGLFF
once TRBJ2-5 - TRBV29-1 TGTAGCGTCCGACTGAGCAGGGGCCTCGGAGAGACCCTGTACTTC CSVRLSRGLGETLYF
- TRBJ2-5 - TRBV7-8 TGTGCCAGCAGCCAGAACAAGGGGCGGGAGACCCAGTACTTC CASSQNKGRETQYF